These 20 T cell receptor beta chains came from one sample sequenced in a study of blood T cell repertoires in COVID-19. Measured with immunoSEQ multiplex PCR; TCRdb has only the in-frame clones, and not every one. The profile covers approximately 340,000 clones, with more than 85% appearing a single time and roughly 0.86% taken by the ten largest. The sample consisted of PBMCs or T cells enriched from blood (not recorded which). The receptors shown here come from a woman in her forties who had been exposed to COVID-19.

On this clone itself: Distinct nucleotide sequences in the sample also encode this CDR3. The CDR3 bases are TGTGCCAGCAGCGTAGTGGGACAGGGTACTGAAGCTTTCTTT. Translated, it gives CASSVVGQGTEAFF. The rearrangement joins TRBV9 to TRBJ1-1, with 9 bases identical to TRBD1. The V gene end was trimmed by 0 bases and the J gene end by 5 bases; junction bases not matched to a gene: 2. The CDR3 is made up of 14 amino acids. The germline V gene has CDR1 SGDLS and CDR2 YYNGEE.

V gene TRBV19 combines with J gene TRBJ2-5; 12 nucleotides align to TRBD1. Unmatched junction bases numbered 8, after V lost 3 bases and J lost 6 bases. Per germline, CDR1 LNHDA and CDR2 SQIVND (reference sequence). CDR3 length equals 16 residues. CDR3 nucleotide sequence: TGTGCCAGTAGTATTTCCGGGACAGGGGGCTCGAAGACCCAGTACTTC. Amino acids: CASSISGTGGSKTQYF.

This clone occurred a few times. The DNA for the CDR3 is TGTGCCAGCCGTGGGCAGGGGGCAGTCGGCGAAAAACTGTTTTTT. Its protein is CASRGQGAVGEKLFF. V and J are TRBV2 and TRBJ1-4; TRBD1 matches 8 bases. V shed 8 bases, J shed 8 bases, and the junction held 13 bases outside the gene matches. The CDR3 length is 15 residues. The germline V gene has CDR1 SNHLY and CDR2 FYNNEI.

This clone was counted only a few times. The chain is built from TRBV2 and TRBJ1-6; TRBD1 matches at 10 bases. The V gene end was trimmed by 5 bases and the J gene end by 10 bases; junction bases not matched to a gene: 5. The V gene's germline CDR1 is SNHLY and CDR2 FYNNEI. The CDR3 runs to 14 residues. The CDR3 sequence is CASSSRDRGSPLHF. CDR3 nucleotide sequence: TGTGCCAGCAGTTCCCGGGACAGGGGCTCACCCCTCCACTTT.

The chain couples TRBV6-1 to TRBJ1-5; 7 bases are a match to TRBD1. Germline V gene lookup returns CDR1 MNHNS and CDR2 SASEGT. V trimming: 3 bases; J trimming: 5 bases; junction bases outside the gene matches: 1. CDR3 size: 13 residues. As DNA, the CDR3 is TGTGCCAGCAGTGACAGGGGGTATCAGCCCCAGCATTTT. Translated, it gives CASSDRGYQPQHF.

This chain joins TRBV5-5 and TRBJ1-1; D perhaps matches TRBD1 (5 bases). This CDR3 is built from 15 residues. The V gene lost 0 bases and the J gene lost 5 bases, with 14 bases spanning the gap. Germline-derived CDR1 and CDR2 are SGHKS and YYEKEE (reference sequence). The CDR3 spells CASSLGGARLTEAFF. The CDR3 DNA sequence: TGTGCCAGCAGCTTGGGGGGCGCCCGGTTAACTGAAGCTTTCTTT.

V gene TRBV7-9 combines with J gene TRBJ1-2; TRBD1 matches 7 bases. The length of the CDR3 is 14 residues. V shed 2 bases and J 2 bases; nucleotides not matched to a gene: 2. CDR1 SEHNR and CDR2 FQNEAQ come from the germline V gene (reference sequence). Written as DNA, the CDR3 is TGTGCCAGCAGCTTACCACAGGGGAACTATGGCTACACCTTC. Protein sequence: CASSLPQGNYGYTF.

This rearrangement joins TRBV18 to TRBJ2-1, with 10 bases that match TRBD2. Germline CDR1 is KGHSH and CDR2 is LQKENI. This CDR3 comprises 17 residues. Trimming at V came to 0 bases and at J to 6 bases, leaving 8 bases not matched to a gene. In DNA form, the CDR3 reads TGTGCCAGCTCACCACCCAAACTAGCGGGAAATCTCAATGAGCAGTTCTTC. It is translated as CASSPPKLAGNLNEQFF.

The chain links TRBV3-1 (or the pseudogene TRBV3-2) to TRBJ2-7; 10 bases agree with TRBD2. The CDR3 is 18 amino acids. Germline-derived CDR1 and CDR2 are LGHDT and YNNKEL (reference sequence). V dropped 4 bases and J dropped 4; count of bases not matched to a gene: 16. CDR3 sequence reads: CASSLYSGRNPREYEQYF. CDR3 bases: TGTGCCAGCAGCCTTTATAGCGGGAGGAACCCCAGGGAGTACGAGCAGTACTTC.

The chain uses TRBV19 and TRBJ1-1, with TRBD1 matching over 7 bases. This CDR3 comprises 16 residues. Germline CDR1 is LNHDA and CDR2 is SQIVND (reference sequence). J was trimmed by 0 bases and V by 4 bases; bases with no gene match: 8. Here the CDR3 reads CASSTSRDSLNTEAFF. CDR3 bases: TGTGCCAGTAGTACTTCCCGGGACAGCTTGAACACTGAAGCTTTCTTT.

The chain uses TRBV6-5 and TRBJ1-1; D gene unclear. V was pared by 5 bases and J by 1 base, with 8 bases between. The CDR3 is 13 amino acids. The germline V gene has CDR1 MNHEY and CDR2 SVGAGI. The CDR3 sequence is CASSRVPNTEAFF. As DNA, the CDR3 is TGTGCCAGCAGTCGGGTCCCGAACACTGAAGCTTTCTTT.

A single count supports this clone. The gene calls are TRBV11-2 and TRBJ1-6; the D gene is possibly TRBD1 (5 bases). The CDR3 length is 15 residues. V lost 1 base and J lost 6, with 10 bases in between. The germline V gene has CDR1 SGHAT and CDR2 FQNNGV. CDR3 region: CASSLVGGANSPLHF. CDR3 sequence (DNA): TGTGCCAGCAGCTTAGTGGGAGGGGCTAATTCACCCCTCCACTTT.

V gene TRBV30 combines with J gene TRBJ2-1; tentatively, D is TRBD2 (7 bases). The germline V and J ends were trimmed by 3 bases and 7 bases, with 19 bases remaining between them. Germline CDR1 reads GTSNPN; CDR2 reads SVGIG (reference sequence). The CDR3 spans 15 residues. CDR3 nucleotides: TGTGCCTGGAGCCCCACCCTAGGGGGGGCTAATGAGCAGTTCTTC. This translates into CAWSPTLGGANEQFF.

V and J are TRBV7-9 and TRBJ2-7; D uncertain. Germline V gene sequence: CDR1 SEHNR, CDR2 FQNEAQ (reference sequence). The CDR3 runs to 12 residues. The V and J ends lost 5 bases and 3 bases respectively, with 8 bases between them. CDR3 in amino acids: CASSLENYEQYF. The CDR3 coding sequence is TGTGCCAGCAGCCTTGAGAACTACGAGCAGTACTTC.

CDR3 amino acids: CASSGRGPFYNEQFF. CDR3 coding DNA: TGTGCCAGCAGCGGAAGGGGGCCCTTTTACAATGAGCAGTTCTTC. The genes are TRBV9 and TRBJ2-1, with 7 bases matching TRBD1. In germline, CDR1 is SGDLS, CDR2 YYNGEE. The CDR3 extends over 15 amino acids. J was trimmed by 4 bases and V by 3 bases; bases with no gene match: 7.

The chain links TRBV7-9 to TRBJ2-5; 9 bases match TRBD1. Trimming took 5 bases from V and 5 from J; bases not matched to a gene: 6. Germline assignment: CDR1 SEHNR and CDR2 FQNEAQ (reference sequence). This CDR3 contains 14 residues. CDR3 in amino acids: CASSTRDREETQYF. The CDR3 region has the DNA TGTGCCAGCAGCACTCGGGACAGGGAGGAGACCCAGTACTTC.

The chain combines TRBV5-1 with TRBJ2-3; 12 bases align to TRBD2. V shed 1 base and J 0 bases; nucleotides not matched to a gene: 0. This CDR3 region has 16 residues. From germline, CDR1 is SGHRS and CDR2 YFSETQ. CDR3 sequence: CASSLTSGGSTDTQYF. The CDR3 nucleotides are TGCGCCAGCAGCTTGACTAGCGGGGGGAGCACAGATACGCAGTATTTT.

This chain uses TRBV1 with TRBJ1-4; TRBD1 was called by the table and not checked on the DNA. TRBV1 is termed a pseudogene. The CDR3 extends over 15 amino acids. The CDR3: CTSSQETGRGEKLFF. The CDR3 bases are TGCACCAGCAGCCAAGAGACAGGGCGGGGTGAAAAACTGTTTTTT.

V is TRBV29-1 and J is TRBJ1-2, with D tentatively TRBD1 (6 bases). Trimming took 6 bases from V and 3 from J, leaving 11 bases between them. This CDR3 has 12 residues. Germline V gene lookup returns CDR1 SQVTM and CDR2 ANQGSEA. The CDR3 region has the DNA TGCAGCGTATCAGGGGATCACTATGGCTACACCTTC. Amino acids: CSVSGDHYGYTF.

The chain employs TRBV24-1 and TRBJ2-2; TRBD1 aligns across 10 bases. V was clipped by 3 bases and J by 3 bases; unmatched bases: 0. The CDR3 length is 15 residues. CDR1 is KGHDR and CDR2 is SFDVKD in the germline V gene. CDR3 region: CATSDGTGDTGELFF. The CDR3 DNA reads TGTGCCACCAGTGATGGGACAGGGGACACCGGGGAGCTGTTTTTT.